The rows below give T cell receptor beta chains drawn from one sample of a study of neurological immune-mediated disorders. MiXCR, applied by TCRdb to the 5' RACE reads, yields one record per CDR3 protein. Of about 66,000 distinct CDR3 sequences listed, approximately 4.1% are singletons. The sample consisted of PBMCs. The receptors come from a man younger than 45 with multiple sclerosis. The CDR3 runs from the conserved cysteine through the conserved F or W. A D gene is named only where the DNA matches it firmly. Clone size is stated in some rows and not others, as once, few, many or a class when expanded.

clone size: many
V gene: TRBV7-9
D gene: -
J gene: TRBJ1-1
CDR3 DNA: TGTGCCAGCGCTTTAGGGAGTCCCACTGAAGCTTTCTTT
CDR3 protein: CASALGSPTEAFF

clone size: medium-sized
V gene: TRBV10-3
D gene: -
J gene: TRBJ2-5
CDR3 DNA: TGTGCCACCAGTTACAGGACCGAAGAGACCCAGTACTTC
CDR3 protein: CATSYRTEETQYF

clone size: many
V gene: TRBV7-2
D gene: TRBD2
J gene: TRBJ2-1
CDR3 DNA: TGTGCCAGCAGCCCCCTACTAGCGGGGGGGCCCAATGAGCAGTTCTTC
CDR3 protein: CASSPLLAGGPNEQFF

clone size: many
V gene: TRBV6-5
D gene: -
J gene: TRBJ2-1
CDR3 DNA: TGTGCCAGCTCATCCATCTACAATGAGCAGTTCTTC
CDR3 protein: CASSSIYNEQFF

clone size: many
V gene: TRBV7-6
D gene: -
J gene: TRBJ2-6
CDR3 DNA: TGTGCCAGCAGCCCCGTGGACTCTGGGGCCAACGTCCTGACTTTC
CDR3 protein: CASSPVDSGANVLTF

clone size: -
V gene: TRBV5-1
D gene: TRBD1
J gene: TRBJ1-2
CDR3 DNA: TGCGCCAGCAGCTTGGTTTTGGTCGGGACAGGGGGCGTACGGGGCTACACCTTC
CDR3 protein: CASSLVLVGTGGVRGYTF

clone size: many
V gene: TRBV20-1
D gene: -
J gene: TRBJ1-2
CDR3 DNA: TGCAGTGCTAGAGCTCGGACAGATGGCTACACCTTC
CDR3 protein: CSARARTDGYTF

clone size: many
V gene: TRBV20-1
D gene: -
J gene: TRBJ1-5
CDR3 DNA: TGCAGTGCGCAATATTCGACAGGAGGCAATCAGCCCCAGCATTTT
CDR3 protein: CSAQYSTGGNQPQHF

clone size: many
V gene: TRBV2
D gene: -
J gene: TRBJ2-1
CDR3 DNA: TGTGCCAGCAGACACGACGGAAGCTCCTACAATGAGCAGTTCTTC
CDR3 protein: CASRHDGSSYNEQFF

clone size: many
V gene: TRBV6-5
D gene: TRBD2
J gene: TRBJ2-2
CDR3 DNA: TGTGCCAGCAGTAGCGGGGGGGTCACCGGGGAGCTGTTTTTT
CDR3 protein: CASSSGGVTGELFF

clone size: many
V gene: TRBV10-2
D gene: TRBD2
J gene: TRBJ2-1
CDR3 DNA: TGCGCCAGCAGTCTTCCCCGGGAGGCCTACAATGAGCAGTTCTTC
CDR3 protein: CASSLPREAYNEQFF

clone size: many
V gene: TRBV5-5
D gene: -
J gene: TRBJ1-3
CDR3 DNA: TGTGCCAGCAGCCAAACAGGGACGGGAAACACCATATATTTT
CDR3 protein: CASSQTGTGNTIYF

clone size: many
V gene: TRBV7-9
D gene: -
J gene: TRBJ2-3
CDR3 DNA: TGTGCCAGCAGCTTAGGCCCCGGAAGCGAAAGCACAGATACGCAGTATTTT
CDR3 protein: CASSLGPGSESTDTQYF

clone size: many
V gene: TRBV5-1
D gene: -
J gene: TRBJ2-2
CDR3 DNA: TGCGCCAGCAGCTTAAGGACAACGAACACCGGGGAGCTGTTTTTT
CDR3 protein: CASSLRTTNTGELFF

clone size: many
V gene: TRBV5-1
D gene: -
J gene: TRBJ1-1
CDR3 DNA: TGCGCCAGCAGCGCCGGGGGGAGGGGTGCCACTGAAGCTTTCTTT
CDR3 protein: CASSAGGRGATEAFF

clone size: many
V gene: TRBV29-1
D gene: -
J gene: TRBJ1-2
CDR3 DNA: TGCAGCGTCGGGGACACCTATGGCTACACCTTC
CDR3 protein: CSVGDTYGYTF

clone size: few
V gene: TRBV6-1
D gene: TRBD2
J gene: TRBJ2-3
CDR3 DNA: TGTGCCAGCAGTGAATATAGCGGGGGGGCCACAGATACGCAGTATTTT
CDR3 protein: CASSEYSGGATDTQYF

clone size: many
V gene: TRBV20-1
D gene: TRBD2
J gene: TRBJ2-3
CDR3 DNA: TGCAGTGCTCTACCCCATGGCGGGGGGCTGGTAGATACGCAGTATTTT
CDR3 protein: CSALPHGGGLVDTQYF

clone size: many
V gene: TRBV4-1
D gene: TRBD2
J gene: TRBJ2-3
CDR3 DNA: TGCGCCAGCAGCCAAGACGAAATAGCGGGGACCGATACGCAGTATTTT
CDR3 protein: CASSQDEIAGTDTQYF

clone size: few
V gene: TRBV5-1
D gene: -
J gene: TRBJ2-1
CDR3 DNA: TGCGCCAGCAGCCCAAGTAGCGGTAGTGCCAATGAGCAGTTCTTC
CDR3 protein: CASSPSSGSANEQFF

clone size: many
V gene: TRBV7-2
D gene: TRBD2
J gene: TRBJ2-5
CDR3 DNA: TGTGCCAGCAGCTCGATAGCGGGGGGGTTGGTAGAGACCCAGTACTTC
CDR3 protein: CASSSIAGGLVETQYF

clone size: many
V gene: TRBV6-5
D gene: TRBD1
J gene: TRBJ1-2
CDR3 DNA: TGTGCCAGCAGTTACTCGGGACAGGGATCCTATGGCTACACCTTC
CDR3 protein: CASSYSGQGSYGYTF

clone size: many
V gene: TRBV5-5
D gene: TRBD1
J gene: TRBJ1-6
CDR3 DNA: TGTGCCAGCAGCAGGGACAGGGGGCATCTCTCACCCCTCCACTTT
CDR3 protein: CASSRDRGHLSPLHF

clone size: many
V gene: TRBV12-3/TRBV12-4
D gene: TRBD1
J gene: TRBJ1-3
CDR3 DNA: TGTGCCAGCAGTCCTACCTCCGGGACAGGGGCTGGAAACACCATATATTTT
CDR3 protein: CASSPTSGTGAGNTIYF

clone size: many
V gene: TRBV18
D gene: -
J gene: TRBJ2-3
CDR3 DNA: TGTGCCAGCTCACCATCTTCACACCCGGCGGATACGCAGTATTTT
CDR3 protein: CASSPSSHPADTQYF

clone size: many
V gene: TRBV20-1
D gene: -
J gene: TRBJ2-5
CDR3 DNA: TGCAGTGTGTCGGGGCAGGCTAAAGAGACCCAGTACTTC
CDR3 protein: CSVSGQAKETQYF

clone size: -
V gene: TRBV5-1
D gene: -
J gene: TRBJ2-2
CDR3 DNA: TGCGCCAGCAGCAGACGACAGGCGACGAACACCGGGGAACTGTTTTTT
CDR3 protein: CASSRRQATNTGELFF

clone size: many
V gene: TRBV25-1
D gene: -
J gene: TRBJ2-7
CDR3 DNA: TGTGCCAGCAGTGGGTGGGACTCCTACGAGCAGTACTTC
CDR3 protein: CASSGWDSYEQYF

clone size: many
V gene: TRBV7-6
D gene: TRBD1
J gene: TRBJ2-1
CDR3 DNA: TGTGCCAGCAGCCCGTGGACAGGGGTAGAGCAGTTCTTC
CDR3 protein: CASSPWTGVEQFF

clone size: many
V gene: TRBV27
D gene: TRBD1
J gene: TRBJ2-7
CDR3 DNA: TGTGCCAGCAGTGGGGACAGCTACGAGCAGTACTTC
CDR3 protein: CASSGDSYEQYF

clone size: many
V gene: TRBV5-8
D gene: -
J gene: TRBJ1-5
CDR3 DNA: TGTGCCAGCAGCTTCGGTTCAAGAAATCAGCCCCAGAATTTT
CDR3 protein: CASSFGSRNQPQNF

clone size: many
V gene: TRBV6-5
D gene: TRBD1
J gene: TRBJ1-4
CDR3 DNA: TGTGCCAGCAGTCCCCTTCCGGGACAGGGATTTGAAAAACTGTTTTTT
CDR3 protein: CASSPLPGQGFEKLFF

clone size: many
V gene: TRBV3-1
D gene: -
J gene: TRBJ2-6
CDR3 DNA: TGTGCCAGCAGCCAAGATGGGTTGGGGGGGCCAGGGGCCAACGTCCTGACTTTC
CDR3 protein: CASSQDGLGGPGANVLTF

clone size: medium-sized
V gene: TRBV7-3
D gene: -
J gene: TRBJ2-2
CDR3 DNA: TGTGCCAGTTCCGGGGACACCGGGGAGCTGTTTTTT
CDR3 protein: CASSGDTGELFF

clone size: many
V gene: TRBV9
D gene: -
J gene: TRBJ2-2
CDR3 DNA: TGTGCCAGCAGCGTATCCGGGGAGCTGTTTTTT
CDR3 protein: CASSVSGELFF

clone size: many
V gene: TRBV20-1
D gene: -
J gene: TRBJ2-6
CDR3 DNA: TGCAGTGCTAGGGGGCAGGGCGCGGCTGGGGCCAACGTCCTGACTTTC
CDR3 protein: CSARGQGAAGANVLTF

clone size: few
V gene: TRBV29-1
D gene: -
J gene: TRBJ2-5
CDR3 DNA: TGCAGCGTGGCGGGACTTGGGGAGACCCAGTACTTC
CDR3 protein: CSVAGLGETQYF

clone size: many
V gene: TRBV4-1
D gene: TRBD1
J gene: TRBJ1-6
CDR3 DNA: TGCGCCAGCAGCGAAGCGACAGGGGTTTCACCCCTCCACTTT
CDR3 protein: CASSEATGVSPLHF

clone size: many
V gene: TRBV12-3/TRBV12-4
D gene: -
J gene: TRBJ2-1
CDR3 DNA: TGTGCCAGCAGCCTTAGCTCCTACAATGAGCAGTTCTTC
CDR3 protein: CASSLSSYNEQFF

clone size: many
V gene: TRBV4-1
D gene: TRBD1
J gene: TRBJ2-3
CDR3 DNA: TGCGCCAGCAGCCCGCTGGGACAGGTTGTTAGCACAGATACGCAGTATTTT
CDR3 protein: CASSPLGQVVSTDTQYF

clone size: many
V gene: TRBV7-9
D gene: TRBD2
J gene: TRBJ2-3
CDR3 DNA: TGTGCCAGCAGCCCAACAACAGGAGCGGGGGGGCCAGATACGCAGTATTTT
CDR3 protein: CASSPTTGAGGPDTQYF

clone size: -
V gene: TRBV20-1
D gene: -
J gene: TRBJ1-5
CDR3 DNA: TGCAGTGCTAGACAGGGAGGAAATCAGCCCCAGCATTTT
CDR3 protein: CSARQGGNQPQHF

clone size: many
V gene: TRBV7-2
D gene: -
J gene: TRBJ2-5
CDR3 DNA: TGTGCCAGCAGCTTAATGCAGGGTCGGGAGACCCAGTACTTC
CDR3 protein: CASSLMQGRETQYF

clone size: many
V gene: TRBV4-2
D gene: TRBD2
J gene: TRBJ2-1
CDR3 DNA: TGTGCCAGCAGCCAAGAAAGGATTAGCGGGACCTACAATGAGCAGTTCTTC
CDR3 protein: CASSQERISGTYNEQFF